Reported below is one T cell receptor (beta chain). V lost 6 bases and J lost 6, with 13 bases in between. Germline V gene lookup returns CDR1 SGHTA and CDR2 FQGTGA. The length of the CDR3 is 13 residues. This table comes from immunoSEQ multiplex PCR, and its TCRdb copy is limited to in-frame clones, with some not included. The sample has 230,000 or so clones, around 81% seen once. The sample belongs to a study of blood T cell repertoires in COVID-19. Turning to the study itself: The samples span acute and convalescent COVID-19 from the United States, Italy and Spain.

This TCR was recovered from a man aged 45-65 years with active or convalescent COVID-19. What was sequenced was peripheral blood. The chain links TRBV7-3 to TRBJ2-3; a possible D gene is TRBD2 (5 bases). The CDR3 region is CASSRITGDTQYF. Written as DNA, the CDR3 is TGTGCCAGCAGTCGTATTACGGGGGATACGCAGTATTTT.